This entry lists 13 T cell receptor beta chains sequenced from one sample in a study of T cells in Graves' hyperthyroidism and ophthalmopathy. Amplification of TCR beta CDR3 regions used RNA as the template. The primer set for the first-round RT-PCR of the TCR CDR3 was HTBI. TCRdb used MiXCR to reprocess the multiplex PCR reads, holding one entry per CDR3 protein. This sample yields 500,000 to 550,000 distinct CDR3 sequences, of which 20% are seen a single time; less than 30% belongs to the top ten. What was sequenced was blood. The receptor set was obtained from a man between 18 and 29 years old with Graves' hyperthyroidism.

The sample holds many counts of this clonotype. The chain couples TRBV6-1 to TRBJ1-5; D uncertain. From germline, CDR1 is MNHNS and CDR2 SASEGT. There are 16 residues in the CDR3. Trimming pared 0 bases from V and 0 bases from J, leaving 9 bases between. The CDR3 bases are TGTGCCAGCAGTGAAGCCGCGACCCATAGCAATCAGCCCCAGCATTTT. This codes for CASSEAATHSNQPQHF.

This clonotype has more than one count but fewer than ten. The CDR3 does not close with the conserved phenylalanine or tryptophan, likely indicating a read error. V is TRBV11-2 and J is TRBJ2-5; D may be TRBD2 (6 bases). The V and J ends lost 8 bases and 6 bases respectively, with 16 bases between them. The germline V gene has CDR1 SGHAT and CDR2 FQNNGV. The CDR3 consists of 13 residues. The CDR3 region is CASASGVTKTQYS. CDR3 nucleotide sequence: TGTGCCAGCGCATCGGGGGTAACGAAGACCCAGTACTCC.

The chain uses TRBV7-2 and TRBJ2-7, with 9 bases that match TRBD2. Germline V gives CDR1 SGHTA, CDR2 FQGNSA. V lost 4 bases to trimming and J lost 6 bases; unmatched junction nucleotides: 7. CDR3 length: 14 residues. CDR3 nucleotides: TGTGCCAGCAGCTCTCTACTAGCGGGTTTCGAGCAGTACTTC. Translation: CASSSLLAGFEQYF.

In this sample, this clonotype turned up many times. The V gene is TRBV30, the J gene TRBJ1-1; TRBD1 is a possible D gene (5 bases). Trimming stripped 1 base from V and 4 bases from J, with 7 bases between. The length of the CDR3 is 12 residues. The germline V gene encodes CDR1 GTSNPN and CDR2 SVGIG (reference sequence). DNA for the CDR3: TGTGCCTGGAGTGGTGGGGGCACTGAAGCTTTCTTT. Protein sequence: CAWSGGGTEAFF.

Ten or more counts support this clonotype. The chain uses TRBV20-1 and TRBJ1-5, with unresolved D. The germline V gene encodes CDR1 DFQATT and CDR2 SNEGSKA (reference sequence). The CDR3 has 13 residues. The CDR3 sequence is CNARGPSNQPQHF. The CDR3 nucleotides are TGCAATGCACGAGGGCCTAGCAATCAGCCCCAGCATTTT.

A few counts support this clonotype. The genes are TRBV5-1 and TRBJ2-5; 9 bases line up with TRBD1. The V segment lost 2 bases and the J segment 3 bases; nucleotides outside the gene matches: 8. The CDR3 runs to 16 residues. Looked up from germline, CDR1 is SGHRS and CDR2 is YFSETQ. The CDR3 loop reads CASSFSPTGGEETQYF. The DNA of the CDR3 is TGCGCCAGCAGCTTTTCTCCGACAGGGGGGGAAGAGACCCAGTACTTC. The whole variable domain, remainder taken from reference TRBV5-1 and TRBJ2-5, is KAGVTQTPRYLIKTRGQQVTLSCSPISGHRSVSWYQQTPGQGLQFLFEYFSETQRNKGNFPGRFSGRQFSNSRSEMNVSTLELGDSALYLCASSFSPTGGEETQYFGPGTRLLVL.

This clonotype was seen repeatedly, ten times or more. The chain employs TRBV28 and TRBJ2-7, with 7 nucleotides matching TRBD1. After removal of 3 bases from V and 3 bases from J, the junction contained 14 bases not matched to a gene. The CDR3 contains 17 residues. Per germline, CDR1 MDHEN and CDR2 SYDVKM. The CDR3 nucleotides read TGTGCCAGCAGTTTGCCCAGGGGATTAGGGGGCGGCTACGAGCAGTACTTC. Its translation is CASSLPRGLGGGYEQYF.

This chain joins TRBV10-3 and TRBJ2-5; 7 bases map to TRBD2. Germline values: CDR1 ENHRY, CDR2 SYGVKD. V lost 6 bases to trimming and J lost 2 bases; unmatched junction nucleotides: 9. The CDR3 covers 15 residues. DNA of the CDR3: TGTGCCATCAGGGGGGGACCTAGCGGACAAGAGACCCAGTACTTC. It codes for CAIRGGPSGQETQYF.

The CDR3 spells CASSYAPLLESYTF. As DNA, the CDR3 is TGTGCCAGCAGCTACGCCCCCCTGTTGGAGAGCTACACCTTC. This chain connects TRBV12-3 or TRBV12-4 to TRBJ1-2; D gene ambiguous. Trimming took 6 bases from V and 9 from J, leaving 20 bases between them. CDR3 length: 14 residues.

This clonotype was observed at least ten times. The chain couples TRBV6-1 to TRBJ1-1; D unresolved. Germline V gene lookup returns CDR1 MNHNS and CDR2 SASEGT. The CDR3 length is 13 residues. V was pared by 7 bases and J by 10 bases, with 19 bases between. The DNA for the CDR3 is TGTGCCAGCACCAAGATAGGAAGAGAGGGAGCTTTCTTT. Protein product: CASTKIGREGAFF.

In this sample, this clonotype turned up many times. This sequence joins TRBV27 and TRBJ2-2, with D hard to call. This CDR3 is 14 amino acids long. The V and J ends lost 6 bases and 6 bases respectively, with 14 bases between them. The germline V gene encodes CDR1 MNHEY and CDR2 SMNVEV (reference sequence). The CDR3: CASRLALVSGELFF. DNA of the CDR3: TGTGCCAGCAGACTTGCCCTCGTTTCCGGGGAGCTGTTTTTT.

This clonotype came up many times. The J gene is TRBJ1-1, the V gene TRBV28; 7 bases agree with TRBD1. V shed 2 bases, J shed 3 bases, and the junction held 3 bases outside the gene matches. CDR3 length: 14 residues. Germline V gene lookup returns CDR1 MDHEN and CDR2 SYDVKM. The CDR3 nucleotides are TGTGCCAGCAGTTTAGTTCAGGGGGACACTGAAGCTTTCTTT. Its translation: CASSLVQGDTEAFF.

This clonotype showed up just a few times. The CDR3 sequence is CATSDARIGNTEAFF. CDR3 DNA: TGTGCCACCAGTGACGCTAGGATTGGGAACACTGAAGCTTTCTTT. The chain joins TRBV24-1 to TRBJ1-1; D is ambiguous. V was shortened by 4 bases and J by 1 base, with 12 bases between the two germline ends. Germline V lookup: CDR1 KGHDR, CDR2 SFDVKD. There are 15 residues in the CDR3.